This T cell receptor beta chain was sequenced in a study of breast tumors, draining lymph nodes, adjacent tissues. In regard to this clonotype: No antigen is known for it.

CDR1 and CDR2 from the germline V gene are MGHDK and SYGVNS. V lost 5 bases and J lost 0, with 14 bases in between. The CDR3 runs 16 residues. Broader study findings: The data were judged consistent with most tumor T cells coming from lymph node and expanding in tumor. Compared with lymph nodes, tumors were less diverse; compared with nontumor tissue, more. That most tumor T cells come from lymph nodes remained unproven. Luminal-like breast cancer showed significantly higher tumor–nontumor repertoire similarity than basal-like.

TCRdb re-called the multiplex PCR reads through MiXCR, storing one row per CDR3 protein. The profile covers 60,000 to 70,000 distinct CDR3 sequences, with approximately 57% appearing a single time and approximately 18% taken by the ten largest. The gene calls are TRBV25-1 and TRBJ1-5, with no clear D. Material: breast tumor tissue. This TCR was recovered from a female donor with breast cancer. Some clones in this sample may be carry-over from other donors' samples. CDR3 coding DNA: TGTGCCAGCAGTCCCCGAGGAGGGAGTAGCAATCAGCCCCAGCATTTT. It is translated as CASSPRGGSSNQPQHF.